Listed here are 16 T cell receptor beta chains from one sample, sequenced in a study of cytomegalovirus exposure and HLA in healthy donors. The primer mix had 60 Vbeta and 13 Jbeta primers. The data were produced by immunoSEQ multiplex PCR, yet TCRdb's version contains in-frame clones alone and is incomplete. This sample has fewer than 110,000 clones, with roughly three quarters found just once. Sequencing was performed on PBMCs. Receptors were obtained from a middle-aged man in good health and CMV-seronegative.

The rearrangement uses TRBV4-1 and TRBJ2-7; D might be TRBD1 (5 bases). Germline CDR1 reads MGHRA; CDR2 reads YSYEKL. The CDR3 has 14 amino acids. Trimming cost V 3 bases and J 4 bases, with 13 bases left between them. CDR3 protein: CASSQVDRLYEQYF. Written as DNA, the CDR3 is TGCGCCAGCAGCCAGGTCGACAGACTTTACGAGCAGTACTTC.

The CDR3 sequence is CASSSGGVTSRTQYF. CDR3 sequence (DNA): TGTGCCAGCAGTTCAGGCGGGGTCACCAGTAGAACGCAGTATTTT. The rearrangement links TRBV27 to TRBJ2-3, with D maybe TRBD2 (6 bases). The CDR3 loop spans 15 amino acids. Germline-derived CDR1 and CDR2 are MNHEY and SMNVEV (reference sequence). Trimming took 4 bases from V and 9 from J, leaving 20 bases between them.

The chain links TRBV5-1 to TRBJ1-1; the match to TRBD1 covers 8 bases. V lost 3 bases, J lost 2 bases, and 3 bases stayed unmatched. Per the germline V gene, CDR1 is SGHRS and CDR2 is YFSETQ. The CDR3 loop spans 14 amino acids. The CDR3 here is CASSSQGANTEAFF. Here the CDR3 DNA reads TGCGCCAGCAGCTCCCAGGGGGCTAACACTGAAGCTTTCTTT.

The J gene is TRBJ2-1, the V gene TRBV19; TRBD2 aligns across 11 bases. The CDR3 contains 15 residues. Germline CDR1 reads LNHDA; CDR2 reads SQIVND (reference sequence). The J segment lost 2 bases and the V segment lost 5 bases, leaving 2 bases of the junction unmatched. The CDR3: CASSVLAGAYNEQFF. The CDR3 region has the DNA TGTGCCAGTAGTGTACTAGCGGGGGCCTACAATGAGCAGTTCTTC.

The V gene is TRBV5-1, the J gene TRBJ2-2; 9 bases agree with TRBD1. V lost 8 bases, J lost 0 bases, and 2 bases stayed unmatched. The CDR3 is 14 amino acids. Germline V gene lookup returns CDR1 SGHRS and CDR2 YFSETQ. The CDR3 sequence: CARRDRANTGELFF. In DNA, the CDR3 is TGCGCCAGAAGGGACAGGGCGAACACCGGGGAGCTGTTTTTT.

This clone appeared once. The J gene is TRBJ1-1, the V gene TRBV4-2; D is undetermined. CDR1 and CDR2 (germline): LGHNA, YNFKEQ. V shed 1 base and J shed 1 base, with 7 bases lying between them. The CDR3 has 14 amino acids. CDR3 nucleotides: TGTGCCAGCAGCCAAGGCCGAGAGAACACTGAAGCTTTCTTT. Residues: CASSQGRENTEAFF.

This clone has more than one count but fewer than ten. The junction departs from the called germline gene at one end, perhaps through a read error. J is TRBJ1-1 and V is TRBV7-9, with D uncertain. The CDR3 sequence is 16 residues long. Germline assignment: CDR1 SEHNR and CDR2 FQNEAQ (reference sequence). This CDR3 is CSSSPPRGPMNTEAFF. The CDR3 nucleotides read TGTTCCAGCAGCCCTCCGAGAGGGCCCATGAACACTGAAGCTTTCTTT.

The V call is TRBV30, the J call TRBJ1-6, with D unclear. The V gene lost 4 bases and the J gene lost 5 bases, with 18 bases spanning the gap. The CDR3 sequence is 16 residues long. Germline loops: CDR1 GTSNPN, CDR2 SVGIG (reference sequence). CDR3 DNA sequence: TGTGCCTGGAAGAAAAAGACACCTCTGGATAATTCACCCCTCCACTTT. It encodes CAWKKKTPLDNSPLHF.

V gene TRBV28 combines with J gene TRBJ2-6; TRBD1 aligns across 12 bases. The CDR3 runs 18 residues. The ends lost 5 bases at V and 4 bases at J; junction bases unmatched: 9. Germline loops: CDR1 MDHEN, CDR2 SYDVKM. CDR3 sequence (DNA): TGTGCCAGCAGTCCACCGGGACAGGGGGCGATAGGGGCCAACGTCCTGACTTTC. Its protein product is CASSPPGQGAIGANVLTF.

J is TRBJ2-3 and V is TRBV19; 9 positions match TRBD2. J gave up 1 base and V 7 bases, and 3 bases lay outside the gene matches. Germline loops: CDR1 LNHDA, CDR2 SQIVND (reference sequence). The CDR3 contains 14 residues. CDR3 sequence (DNA): TGTGCCAGTAAACAGCGGGGGGGCACAGATACGCAGTATTTT. This encodes CASKQRGGTDTQYF.

This clone was seen a single time. The sample contains more than one DNA sequence encoding this CDR3. The chain uses TRBV7-3 and TRBJ1-5; D perhaps matches TRBD1 (5 bases). Trimming stripped 5 bases from V and 7 bases from J, with 12 bases between. Germline values: CDR1 SGHTA, CDR2 FQGTGA. The CDR3 is 13 amino acids. CDR3 in DNA: TGTGCCAGCAGCCGAGGGAGGGACCAGCCCCAGCATTTT. Amino acids: CASSRGRDQPQHF.

The CDR3: CASSYRGQASLGGYTF. The CDR3 DNA is TGTGCCAGCAGTTACCGGGGACAGGCCTCCCTAGGGGGCTACACCTTC. The chain uses TRBV6-6 and TRBJ1-2, with 8 bases lining up with TRBD1. Trimming cost V 2 bases and J 8 bases; bases outside gene matches: 13. Germline CDR1 and CDR2: MNHNY and SVGAGI (reference sequence). The CDR3 has 16 amino acids.

V usage is TRBV4-3 and J usage is TRBJ2-1; 10 nucleotides line up with TRBD1. Losses at the gene ends were 4 bases for V and 5 bases for J; bases not matched to a gene: 5. The CDR3 contains 15 residues. Per the germline V gene, CDR1 is LGHNA and CDR2 is YSLEER. The CDR3 nucleotides read TGCGCCAGCAGCCTTCGACAGGGGGCGAACAATGAGCAGTTCTTC. It yields the protein CASSLRQGANNEQFF.

The J gene is TRBJ2-5, the V gene TRBV27; 9 nucleotides match TRBD1. The J call is in doubt because the DNA end fits TRBJ2-7 better. This CDR3 contains 14 residues. From germline, CDR1 is MNHEY and CDR2 SMNVEV (reference sequence). CDR3 region: CASRQTGGTYEQYF. The CDR3 nucleotides are TGTGCCAGCAGACAGACAGGGGGTACCTACGAGCAGTACTTC.

V usage is TRBV12-1 and J usage is TRBJ1-5; TRBD1, the D gene given by the table, was not confirmed from the DNA. TRBV12-1 is deemed a pseudogene. This CDR3 has 16 residues. CDR3 protein: CASSFSRFYSNQPQHF. In DNA form, the CDR3 reads TGTGCCAGCAGCTTTTCCAGATTTTATAGCAATCAGCCCCAGCATTTT.

This chain connects TRBV5-1 to TRBJ1-2, with D possibly being TRBD1 (5 bases). Trimming removed 1 base from V and 6 bases from J, with 16 bases in between. Looked up from germline, CDR1 is SGHRS and CDR2 is YFSETQ. The CDR3 runs 15 residues. The chain's CDR3 is CASSLSTSGGDGYTF. Here the CDR3 DNA reads TGCGCCAGCAGCTTGTCTACATCTGGGGGGGATGGCTACACCTTC.